The clone carrying this TCR beta chain was counted only a few times. These data belong to a study of blood T cells in healthy people across ages. PBMCs were isolated at a quantity of at least 6.5 million per sample. The extraction recovered at least 6 micrograms of total RNA per sample. The V gene end was trimmed by 4 bases and the J gene end by 1 base; junction bases not matched to a gene: 6. Germline assignment: CDR1 SGHRS and CDR2 YFSETQ. This CDR3 is built from 15 residues. PCR was performed a second time for about 6 to 12 cycles using a sample-barcoded 5' primer and a J-beta primer mix. A single record per CDR3 protein comes from TCRdb applying MiXCR to the 5' RACE reads. The data contain around 1,000,000 distinct CDR3 sequences, 25% of them seen just once; the ten biggest clones take up less than 0.85%. The same data also contributed to another study, on T cells of mothers and their children. That work contributes: More than 5 children and their three healthy Caucasian mothers were the donors. Related pairs of mothers and children showed slightly higher, non-significant overlap versus unrelated pairs.

The chain links TRBV5-1 to TRBJ2-5, with TRBD2 matching over 8 bases. The clonotype originates from a girl aged 2 to 9 in good health. The sequenced material came from blood. The CDR3 DNA is TGCGCCAGCAGCGCGGGGGGCCAGAGCCAAGAGACCCAGTACTTC. Amino acids: CASSAGGQSQETQYF.